The rows below give T cell receptor beta chains drawn from one sample of a study of blood T cells in healthy people across ages. TCRdb analysed the 5' RACE reads with MiXCR anew, one entry per CDR3 protein. Of fewer than 950,000 distinct CDR3 sequences detected, under 40% appear once; the ten largest clones hold 13%. Specimen: blood. The receptors come from a man aged 18 to 29 in good health. CDR3s include the opening cysteine and the closing phenylalanine or tryptophan. The listing skips clone size in some rows; elsewhere it reads once, few, many or a size class.

TRBJ1-6 NA TRBV7-2 16 CASSSAGRGTNSPLHF
TRBJ2-3 NA TRBV24-1 14 CATSNRGQVDTQYF
TRBJ2-2 NA TRBV5-5 16 CASSAQGGLNTGELFF
TRBJ2-3 NA TRBV25-1 15 CASSEWASGADTQYF
TRBJ1-5 few TRBV4-1 14 CASSQDIGDQPQHF
TRBJ2-1 NA TRBV6-5 14 CASSYRRGQNEQFF
TRBJ1-2 few TRBV27 14 CASSGGGGAVGYTF
TRBJ2-7 many TRBV27 14 CASRRGGNAYEQYF
TRBJ1-5 few TRBV7-2 13 CASSPRQGSPQHF
TRBJ2-3 many TRBV4-3 15 CASSQRPRFTDTQYF
TRBJ2-7 NA TRBV15 15 CATATSGLSTYERYF
NA many TRBV12-3/TRBV12-4 19 CASSLGIGGGATTYNEQYF
TRBJ2-1 NA TRBV4-1 16 CASSQEGLAGNNEQFF
TRBJ1-1 NA TRBV20-1 11 CSAARTGEAFF
TRBJ2-3 few TRBV7-6 13 CASSLQHLDTQYF
TRBJ2-5 few TRBV6-1 15 CASSEDGGVLETQYF